The TCR beta chain under discussion was sequenced for a study of somatic mutations in cytotoxic T cells in rheumatoid arthritis. Overall study context: Certain T-cell populations stained with V beta antibodies were FACS-sorted to nearly 100% purity, and V beta1+ cells were TCRB-sequenced. The study, taken as a whole, reports: Rising age went with increasing CD8+ clonality in rheumatoid arthritis patients; healthy controls showed no such increase. Patients with rheumatoid arthritis did not differ significantly from age-matched healthy controls in CD8+ T-cell clonality.

Using immunoSEQ multiplex PCR, the repertoire was profiled, and TCRdb retains in-frame clones only, with some absent. The table has fewer than 30,000 clones, roughly 69% seen once. Turning to this clone: Its cognate antigen is unknown.

There are 15 residues in the CDR3. Germline V CDR1 and CDR2: MRHNA, SNTAGT. Trimming removed 2 bases at V and 5 bases at J, with 12 bases between. The sample was CD8+ T cells sorted from blood. The V call is TRBV6-4, the J call TRBJ2-2, with D perhaps being TRBD1 or TRBD2 (6 bases each). The clonotype comes from a woman aged 18-29 years in good health. The CDR3 sequence: CASSDDGGETGELFF. CDR3 bases: TGTGCCAGCAGTGACGACGGGGGCGAGACCGGGGAGCTGTTTTTT.